The T cell receptor (beta chain) under discussion was sequenced for a study of blood T cell repertoires in COVID-19. About the study: Acute and convalescent COVID-19 specimens originated in the United States, Italy and Spain. Nucleic acid was either cDNA or gDNA, and it came from T cells, B-cell-depleted T cells, or PBMCs.

Recruitment covered about two dozen US areas and drew participants whose ages spanned 18 to 89 years. Recovery meant two consecutive negative NP/OP PCR tests, professional clearance, or resolved symptoms. The CDR3 runs 13 residues. V lost 6 bases and J lost 4; bases outside the gene matches: 2. CDR1 MDHEN and CDR2 SYDVKM come from the germline V gene. Method: immunoSEQ multiplex PCR; TCRdb's copy keeps in-frame clones and lacks some. The table lists hundreds of thousands of clones, 85% to 90% of them singletons. This clonotype originated in a man in his forties or fifties who had recovered from COVID-19. Sequenced material: PBMCs or T cells enriched from blood (not recorded which). V gene TRBV28 combines with J gene TRBJ2-1, with 8 nucleotides matching TRBD1. DNA for the CDR3: TGTGCCAGCAGCAACAGGGGGTACAATGAGCAGTTCTTC. Translated, it gives CASSNRGYNEQFF.